This T cell receptor beta chain was retrieved from a study of siplizumab effects on memory and regulatory T cells. Points from the study as a whole: Mappable alloreactive CD4+ clones were on average around 69% Treg-derived with siplizumab, around 30% in controls.

TCRdb's table, derived via immunoSEQ multiplex PCR, lists solely in-frame clones and lacks some. The sample yields around 100,000 clones, 94% seen once. The germline V gene encodes CDR1 MGHDK and CDR2 SYGVNS. Trimming removed 3 bases at V and 3 bases at J, with 16 bases between. CDR3 length: 16 amino acids. Comment on this clone: Its antigen is still unknown.

The sequenced sample was non-Treg CD4+ T cells sorted from blood. This clonotype was obtained from a human donor in good health. The chain carries TRBV25-1 and TRBJ2-3, with D perhaps matching TRBD2 (6 bases). Here the CDR3 reads CASSEARLGVTDTQYF. The CDR3 region has the DNA TGTGCCAGCAGTGAGGCTCGACTAGGAGTAACAGATACGCAGTATTTT.